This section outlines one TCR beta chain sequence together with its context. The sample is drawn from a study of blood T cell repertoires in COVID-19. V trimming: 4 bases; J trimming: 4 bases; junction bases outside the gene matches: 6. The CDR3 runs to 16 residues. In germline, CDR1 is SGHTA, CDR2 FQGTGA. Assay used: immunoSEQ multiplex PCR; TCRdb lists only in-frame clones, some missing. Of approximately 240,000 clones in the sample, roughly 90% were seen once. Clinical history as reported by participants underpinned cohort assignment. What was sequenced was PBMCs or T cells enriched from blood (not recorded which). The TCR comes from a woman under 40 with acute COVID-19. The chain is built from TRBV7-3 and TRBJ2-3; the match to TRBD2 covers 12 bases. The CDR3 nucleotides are TGTGCCAGCAGCTCTAAACTAGCGGGAGGTTCAGATACGCAGTATTTT. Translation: CASSSKLAGGSDTQYF.